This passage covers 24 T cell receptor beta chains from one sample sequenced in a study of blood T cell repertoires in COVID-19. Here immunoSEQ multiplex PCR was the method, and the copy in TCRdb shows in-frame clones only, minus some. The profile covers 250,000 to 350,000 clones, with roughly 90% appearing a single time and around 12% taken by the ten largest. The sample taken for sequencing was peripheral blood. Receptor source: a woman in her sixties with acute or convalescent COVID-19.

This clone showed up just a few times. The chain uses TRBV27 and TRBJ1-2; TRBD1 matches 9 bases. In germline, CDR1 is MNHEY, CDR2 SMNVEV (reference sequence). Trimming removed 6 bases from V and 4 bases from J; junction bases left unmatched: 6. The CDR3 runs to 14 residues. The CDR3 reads CASRNLTGGYGYTF. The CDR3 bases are TGTGCCAGCAGAAACTTGACAGGGGGCTATGGCTACACCTTC.

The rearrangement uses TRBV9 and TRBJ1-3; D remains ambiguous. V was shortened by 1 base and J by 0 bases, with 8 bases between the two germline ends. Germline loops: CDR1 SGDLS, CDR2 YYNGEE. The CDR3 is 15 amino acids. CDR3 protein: CASSVTGDSGNTIYF. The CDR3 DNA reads TGTGCCAGCAGCGTAACCGGGGACTCTGGAAACACCATATATTTT.

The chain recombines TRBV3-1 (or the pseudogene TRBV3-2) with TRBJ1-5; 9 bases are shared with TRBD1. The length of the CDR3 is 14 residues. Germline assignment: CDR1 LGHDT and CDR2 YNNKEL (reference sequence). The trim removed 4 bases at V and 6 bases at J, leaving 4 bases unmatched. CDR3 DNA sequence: TGTGCCAGCAGCCGGGGACAGGGAGGTCAGCCCCAGCATTTT. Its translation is CASSRGQGGQPQHF.

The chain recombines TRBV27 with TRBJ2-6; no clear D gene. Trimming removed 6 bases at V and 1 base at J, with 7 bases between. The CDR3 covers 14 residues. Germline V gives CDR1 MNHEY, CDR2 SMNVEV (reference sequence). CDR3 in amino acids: CASSRMSGANVLTF. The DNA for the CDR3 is TGTGCCAGCAGCAGGATGTCTGGGGCCAACGTCCTGACTTTC.

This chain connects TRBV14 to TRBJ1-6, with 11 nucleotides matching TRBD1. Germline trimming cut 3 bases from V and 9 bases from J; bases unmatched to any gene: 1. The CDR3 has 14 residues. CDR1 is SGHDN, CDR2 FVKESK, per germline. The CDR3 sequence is CASSQGTGGSPLHF. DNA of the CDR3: TGTGCCAGCAGCCAGGGGACAGGGGGTTCACCCCTCCACTTT.

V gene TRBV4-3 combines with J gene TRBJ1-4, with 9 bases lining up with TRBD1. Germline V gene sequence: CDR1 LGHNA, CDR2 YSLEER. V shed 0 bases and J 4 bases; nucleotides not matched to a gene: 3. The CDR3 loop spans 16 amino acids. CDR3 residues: CASSQETGGFNEKLFF. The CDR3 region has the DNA TGCGCCAGCAGCCAAGAGACAGGGGGTTTTAATGAAAAACTGTTTTTT.

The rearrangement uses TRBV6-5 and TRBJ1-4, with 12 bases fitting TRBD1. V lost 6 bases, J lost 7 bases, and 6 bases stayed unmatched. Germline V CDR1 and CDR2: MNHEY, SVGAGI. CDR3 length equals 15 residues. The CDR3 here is CASSWDRGPGEKLFF. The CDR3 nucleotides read TGTGCCAGCAGCTGGGACAGGGGGCCGGGTGAAAAACTGTTTTTT.

DNA for the CDR3: TGTGCCACCAGCAGAGATAGGGACAGGGGCGACTACGAGCAGTACTTC. It encodes CATSRDRDRGDYEQYF. The V gene is TRBV15, the J gene TRBJ2-7, with 10 bases lining up with TRBD1. Germline V CDR1 and CDR2: LNHNV, YYDKDF (reference sequence). The CDR3 runs 16 residues. Trimming at V came to 0 bases and at J to 3 bases, leaving 5 bases not matched to a gene. Complete variable domain (other parts from reference TRBV15 and TRBJ2-7): DAMVIQNPRYQVTQFGKPVTLSCSQTLNHNVMYWYQQKSSQAPKLLFHYYDKDFNNEADTPDNFQSRRPNTSFCFLDIRSPGLGDTAMYLCATSRDRDRGDYEQYFGPGTRLTVT.

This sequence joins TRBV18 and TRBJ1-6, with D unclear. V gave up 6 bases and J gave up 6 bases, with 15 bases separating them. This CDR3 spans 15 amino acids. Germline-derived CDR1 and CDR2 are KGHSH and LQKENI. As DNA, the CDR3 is TGTGCCAGCTCGTCGCTTGGGCAGTCTAATTCACCCCTCCACTTT. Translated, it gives CASSSLGQSNSPLHF.

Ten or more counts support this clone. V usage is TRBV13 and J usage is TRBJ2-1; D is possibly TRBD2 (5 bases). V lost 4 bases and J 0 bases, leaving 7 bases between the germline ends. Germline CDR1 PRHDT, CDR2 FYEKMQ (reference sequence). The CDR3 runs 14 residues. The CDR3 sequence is CASSSGNSYNEQFF. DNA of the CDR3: TGTGCCAGCAGCTCCGGGAACTCCTACAATGAGCAGTTCTTC.

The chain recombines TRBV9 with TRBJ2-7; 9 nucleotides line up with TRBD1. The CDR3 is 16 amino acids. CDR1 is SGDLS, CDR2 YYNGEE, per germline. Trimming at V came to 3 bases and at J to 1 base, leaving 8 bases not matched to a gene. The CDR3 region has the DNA TGTGCCAGCAGCGGCATACAGGGGGCTAAATCCTACGAGCAGTACTTC. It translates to CASSGIQGAKSYEQYF.

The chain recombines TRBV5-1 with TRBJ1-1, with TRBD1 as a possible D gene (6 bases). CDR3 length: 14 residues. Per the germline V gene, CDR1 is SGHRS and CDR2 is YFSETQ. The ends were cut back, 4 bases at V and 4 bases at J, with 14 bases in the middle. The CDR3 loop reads CASSLIQGGTEAFF. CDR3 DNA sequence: TGCGCCAGCAGCCTAATTCAAGGGGGCACTGAAGCTTTCTTT.

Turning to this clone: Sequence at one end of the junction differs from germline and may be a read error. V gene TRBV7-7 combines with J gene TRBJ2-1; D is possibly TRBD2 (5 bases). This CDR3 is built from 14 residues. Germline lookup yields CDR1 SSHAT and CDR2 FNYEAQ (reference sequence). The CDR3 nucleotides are TGTGCTAGCAGCTTAGCGACGGGGTACAATGAGCAGTTCTTC. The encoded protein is CASSLATGYNEQFF.

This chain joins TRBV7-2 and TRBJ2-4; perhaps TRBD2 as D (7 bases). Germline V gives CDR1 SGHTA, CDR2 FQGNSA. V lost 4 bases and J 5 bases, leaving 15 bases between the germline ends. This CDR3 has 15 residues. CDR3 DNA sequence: TGTGCCAGCAGCTACCTCGGGGGGCGAGAAAACATTCAGTACTTC. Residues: CASSYLGGRENIQYF.

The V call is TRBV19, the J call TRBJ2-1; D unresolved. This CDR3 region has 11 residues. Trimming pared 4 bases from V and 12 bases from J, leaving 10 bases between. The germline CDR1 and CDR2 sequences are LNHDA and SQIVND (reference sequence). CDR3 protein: CASSKSIGQFF. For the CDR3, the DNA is TGTGCCAGTAGTAAGTCGATCGGGCAGTTCTTC. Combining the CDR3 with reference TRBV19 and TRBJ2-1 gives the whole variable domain DGGITQSPKYLFRKEGQNVTLSCEQNLNHDAMYWYRQDPGQGLRLIYYSQIVNDFQKGDIAEGYSVSREKKESFPLTVTSAQKNPTAFYLCASSKSIGQFFGPGTRLTVL.

The CDR3 here is CASSLSGRSTGELFF. The CDR3 DNA reads TGTGCCAGCAGCTTGAGCGGGCGGAGCACCGGGGAGCTGTTTTTT. J is TRBJ2-2 and V is TRBV5-4; D is possibly TRBD2 (6 bases). The CDR3 sequence is 15 residues long. Germline CDR1 is SGHNT and CDR2 is YYREEE (reference sequence). With 1 base removed from V and 4 bases from J, the gap between germline ends came to 11 bases. Full variable domain (missing parts from reference TRBV5-4 and TRBJ2-2): ETGVTQSPTHLIKTRGQQVTLRCSSQSGHNTVSWYQQALGQGPQFIFQYYREEENGRGNFPPRFSGLQFPNYSSELNVNALELDDSALYLCASSLSGRSTGELFFGEGSRLTVL.

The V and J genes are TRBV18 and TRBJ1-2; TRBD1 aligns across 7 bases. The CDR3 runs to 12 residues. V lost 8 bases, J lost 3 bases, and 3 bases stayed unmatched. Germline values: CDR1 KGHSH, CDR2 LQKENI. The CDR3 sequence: CASETGDYGYTF. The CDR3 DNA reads TGTGCCAGCGAAACAGGGGACTATGGCTACACCTTC.

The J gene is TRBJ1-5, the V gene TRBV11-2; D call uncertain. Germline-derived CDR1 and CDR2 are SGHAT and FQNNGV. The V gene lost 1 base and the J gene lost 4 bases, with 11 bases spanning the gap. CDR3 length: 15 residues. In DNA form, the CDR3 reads TGTGCCAGCAGCTTAGGGTCAGATTCTAATCAGCCCCAGCATTTT. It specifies CASSLGSDSNQPQHF.

The CDR3 loop is CASSRTGVGNTEAFF. The CDR3 DNA is TGCGCCAGCAGCCGTACAGGGGTCGGGAACACTGAAGCTTTCTTT. This rearrangement joins TRBV5-1 to TRBJ1-1; the match to TRBD1 covers 7 bases. V lost 4 bases, J lost 1 base, and 7 bases stayed unmatched. The CDR3 extends over 15 amino acids. Per the germline V gene, CDR1 is SGHRS and CDR2 is YFSETQ.

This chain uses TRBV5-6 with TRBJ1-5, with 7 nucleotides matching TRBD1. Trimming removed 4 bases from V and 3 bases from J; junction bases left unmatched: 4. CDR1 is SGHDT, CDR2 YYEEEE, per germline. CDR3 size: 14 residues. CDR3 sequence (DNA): TGTGCCAGCAGCCCAGGACAGGACAATCAGCCCCAGCATTTT. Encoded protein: CASSPGQDNQPQHF.

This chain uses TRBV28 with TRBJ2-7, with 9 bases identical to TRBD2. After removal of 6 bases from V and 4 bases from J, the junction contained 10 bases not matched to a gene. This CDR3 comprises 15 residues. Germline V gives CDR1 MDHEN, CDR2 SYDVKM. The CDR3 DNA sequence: TGTGCCAGCAGACCCTCGGGCGGGAGGGGATACGAGCAGTACTTC. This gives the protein CASRPSGGRGYEQYF.

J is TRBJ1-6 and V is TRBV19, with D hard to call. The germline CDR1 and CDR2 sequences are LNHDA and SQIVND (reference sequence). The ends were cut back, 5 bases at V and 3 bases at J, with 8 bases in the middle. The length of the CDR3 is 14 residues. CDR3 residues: CASSFRDYNSPLHF. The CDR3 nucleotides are TGTGCCAGTAGTTTCCGGGACTATAATTCACCCCTCCACTTT.

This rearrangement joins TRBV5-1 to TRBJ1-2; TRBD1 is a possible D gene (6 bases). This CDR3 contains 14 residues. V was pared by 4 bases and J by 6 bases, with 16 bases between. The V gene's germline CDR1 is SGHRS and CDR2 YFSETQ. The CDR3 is CASSPRRGLDGYTF. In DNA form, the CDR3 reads TGCGCCAGCAGCCCCCGCAGGGGTCTTGATGGCTACACCTTC. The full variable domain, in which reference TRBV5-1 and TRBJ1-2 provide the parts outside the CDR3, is KAGVTQTPRYLIKTRGQQVTLSCSPISGHRSVSWYQQTPGQGLQFLFEYFSETQRNKGNFPGRFSGRQFSNSRSEMNVSTLELGDSALYLCASSPRRGLDGYTFGSGTRLTVV.

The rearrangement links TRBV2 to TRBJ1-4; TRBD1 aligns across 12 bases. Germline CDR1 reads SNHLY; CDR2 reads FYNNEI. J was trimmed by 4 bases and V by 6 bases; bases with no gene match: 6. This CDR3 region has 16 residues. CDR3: CASSRDRGLYNEKLFF. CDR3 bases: TGTGCCAGCAGCCGGGACAGGGGGCTATATAATGAAAAACTGTTTTTT.